This entry is about one T cell receptor beta chain. Data came from immunoSEQ multiplex PCR; TCRdb stores just in-frame clones and leaves some out. The sample contains about 180,000 clones, around 80% of which appear only once. Up to 2 weeks before entering the study, exposed participants had met a COVID-19 case. Germline CDR1 and CDR2: SGDLS and YYNGEE. This CDR3 has 14 residues. Trimming took off 6 bases at V and 6 bases at J, with 16 bases between the two ends. This sample is drawn from a study of blood T cell repertoires in COVID-19. What was sequenced was PBMCs or T cells enriched from blood (not recorded which). The TCR originated in a man aged 60 to 69 who had been exposed to COVID-19. V is TRBV9 and J is TRBJ2-1, with D tentatively TRBD2 (5 bases). CDR3 nucleotide sequence: TGTGCCAGCACGTACGCCCCGGCGGGCAATGAGCAGTTCTTC. Translating it yields CASTYAPAGNEQFF.